These 3 T cell receptor beta chains were sequenced from one sample in a study of blood T cell repertoires in COVID-19. Profiled with immunoSEQ multiplex PCR; TCRdb holds only in-frame clones, not every one. The repertoire has 60,000 to 85,000 clones, around 72% of them found once; the top ten carry just over 2.5%. The specimen sequenced was peripheral blood. The receptors stem from a human donor with acute or convalescent COVID-19. The donor label of this sample is uncertain.

This clone was detected only a few times. In nucleotides, the CDR3 is TGTGCCAGCAGCTCGGGAGGACCCAATGAAAAACTGTTTTTT. Translation gives CASSSGGPNEKLFF. V gene TRBV7-2 combines with J gene TRBJ1-4, with D hard to call. Germline V gene data show CDR1 as SGHTA and CDR2 as FQGNSA. V lost 4 bases, J lost 5 bases, and 11 bases lay in between. CDR3 length equals 14 residues.

The chain is built from TRBV3-1 (or the pseudogene TRBV3-2) and TRBJ2-7; 12 nucleotides agree with TRBD2. Germline CDR1 reads LGHDT; CDR2 reads YNNKEL (reference sequence). V lost 1 base, J lost 2 bases, and 9 bases stayed unmatched. The CDR3 runs to 18 residues. CDR3: CASSQGPPGLAGPYEQYF. CDR3 nucleotides: TGTGCCAGCAGCCAAGGGCCACCGGGACTAGCGGGCCCCTACGAGCAGTACTTC.

In DNA, the CDR3 is TGCGCCAGCAGCTTGGTGAGCGGGAGACTCGTGGGGAATGAGCAGTTCTTC. Amino acids: CASSLVSGRLVGNEQFF. The chain has TRBV5-1 and TRBJ2-1; 8 nucleotides agree with TRBD2. After removal of 0 bases from V and 7 bases from J, the junction contained 12 bases not matched to a gene. CDR3 length: 17 amino acids. The germline gives CDR1 SGHRS, CDR2 YFSETQ.